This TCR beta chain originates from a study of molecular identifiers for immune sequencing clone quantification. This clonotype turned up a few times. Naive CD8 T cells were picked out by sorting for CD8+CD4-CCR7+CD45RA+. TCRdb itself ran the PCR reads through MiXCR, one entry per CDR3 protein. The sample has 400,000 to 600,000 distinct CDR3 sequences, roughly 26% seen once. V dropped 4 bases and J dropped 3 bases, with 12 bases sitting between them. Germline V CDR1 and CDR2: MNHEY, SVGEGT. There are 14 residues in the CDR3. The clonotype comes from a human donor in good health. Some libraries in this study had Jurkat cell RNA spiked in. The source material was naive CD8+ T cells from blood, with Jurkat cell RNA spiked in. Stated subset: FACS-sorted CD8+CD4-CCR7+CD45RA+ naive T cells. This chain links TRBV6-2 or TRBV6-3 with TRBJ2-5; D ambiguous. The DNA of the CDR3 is TGTGCCAGCAGTTCCCCTGGGTTAGAAGAGACCCAGTACTTC. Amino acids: CASSSPGLEETQYF.